These T cell receptor beta chains were read from a single sample in a study of PD-1 blockade in classical Hodgkin lymphoma. Only in-frame clones appear in the TCRdb table, and some are missing; sequencing was by immunoSEQ multiplex PCR. The repertoire holds roughly 11,000 clones, with roughly 84% as singletons. The sample consisted of CD8+ T cells from blood, taken at baseline. The receptors derive from a human donor with classical Hodgkin lymphoma. CDR3s include the opening cysteine and the closing phenylalanine or tryptophan. The D gene is left open where the match is weak. Only some rows state a clone size, as once, few, many or a class for expanded clones.

CDR3 DNA	CDR3 protein	D gene	V gene	J gene	clone size
TGTGCCAGCAGTGAGAACACAAACACTGAAGCTTTCTTT	CASSENTNTEAFF	NA	TRBV25-1	TRBJ1-1	few
TGTGCCAGCAGCACCGGGACCTCGCAGGATACGCAGTATTTT	CASSTGTSQDTQYF	NA	TRBV28	TRBJ2-3	NA
TGTGCCTGGAGTGTTCCCACAGTTACTAATGAAAAACTGTTTTTT	CAWSVPTVTNEKLFF	NA	TRBV30	TRBJ1-4	NA
TGTGCCAGCAGCTTCGGAGGGGGACTAGCGGCTGGAGATGAGCAGTTCTTC	CASSFGGGLAAGDEQFF	TRBD2	TRBV13	TRBJ2-1	NA
TGTGCCAGCACTCGGACGGGGAGTGAAGCTTTCTTT	CASTRTGSEAFF	NA	TRBV7-8	TRBJ1-1	NA
TGCGCCAGCAGCCAGGGCGACAGGGGGGCCACTGAAGCTTTCTTT	CASSQGDRGATEAFF	TRBD1	TRBV4-1	TRBJ1-1	once
TGTGCCAGTAGTATGTCGCTAGCAGTTTACAATGAGCAGTTCTTC	CASSMSLAVYNEQFF	NA	TRBV19	TRBJ2-1	once
TGTGCCATCAGTGGCTGGCAGGGGGATCCGTCCTACGAGCAGTACTTC	CAISGWQGDPSYEQYF	TRBD1	TRBV10-3	TRBJ2-7	NA
TGTGCCAGCAGCTCTACAGCGGGAGGTGCCTACAATGAGCAGTTCTTC	CASSSTAGGAYNEQFF	TRBD2	TRBV7-9	TRBJ2-1	NA
TGTGCCAGCAGTCCATTTATTGGTCTGACCGGGGAGCTGTTTTTT	CASSPFIGLTGELFF	NA	TRBV28	TRBJ2-2	NA
TGTGCCAGTAGTGCCGCCGGGACATCTACCTACGAGCAGTACTTC	CASSAAGTSTYEQYF	NA	TRBV19	TRBJ2-7	NA
TGTGCCAGCAGCCCAGACAGTTTTTCGCCCTACGAGCAGTACTTC	CASSPDSFSPYEQYF	NA	TRBV7-9	TRBJ2-7	NA
TGTGCCAGCAGCTTGCGCGGGAGAGATACGCAGTATTTT	CASSLRGRDTQYF	TRBD2	TRBV5-6	TRBJ2-3	NA
TGTGCCAGCCATCCGGGACTAGCGGCCCATGAGCAGTTCTTC	CASHPGLAAHEQFF	TRBD2	TRBV27	TRBJ2-1	NA
TGTGCCAGCAGCTTAGCCCTCGGACAGGGCAGCAATCAGCCCCAGCATTTT	CASSLALGQGSNQPQHF	TRBD1	TRBV7-9	TRBJ1-5	NA
TGCAGCGTTGACGCGGGTTCTGGGGCCAACGTCCTGACTTTC	CSVDAGSGANVLTF	NA	TRBV29-1	TRBJ2-6	NA
TGTGCCAGCAGTGAACGGGCGGGACAGGGGGCTAATGAAAAACTGTTTTTT	CASSERAGQGANEKLFF	TRBD1	TRBV2	TRBJ1-4	NA
TGTGCCAGCAGCCTCGGATACGGGTCCTACGAGCAGTACTTC	CASSLGYGSYEQYF	NA	TRBV7-9	TRBJ2-7	few
TGTGCCAGTAGTATAGGACATCTGGGCTACACCTTC	CASSIGHLGYTF	NA	TRBV19	TRBJ1-2	few
TGTGCCAGCAGTGAAGCTTCACCCTCTTACACTGAAGCTTTCTTT	CASSEASPSYTEAFF	NA	TRBV2	TRBJ1-1	NA
TGTGCCAGCAGCGCCCGGACGGATGAGGTACAGTACTTC	CASSARTDEVQYF	NA	TRBV9	TRBJ2-7	NA
TGCAGCGTTGACTACGTGAGCACAGATACGCAGTATTTT	CSVDYVSTDTQYF	NA	TRBV29-1	TRBJ2-3	NA
TGTGCCAGTATCGCCGGGACTAGCGGGACTGAGCAGTTCTTC	CASIAGTSGTEQFF	TRBD2	TRBV19	TRBJ2-1	NA
TGCGCCAGCAGCTTGTTCGAGAACAATGAGCAGTTCTTC	CASSLFENNEQFF	NA	TRBV5-1	TRBJ2-1	NA
TGTGCCAGCAGTTACACCGGGGTGGGGAGGCCCCAGCATTTT	CASSYTGVGRPQHF	NA	TRBV6-6	TRBJ1-5	NA
TGTGCCAGCAGCCCCCTTAGCGAGAACTTGGGAGATACGCAGTATTTT	CASSPLSENLGDTQYF	NA	TRBV7-6	TRBJ2-3	NA
TGTGCCAGCAGTGAATGGGGGAGGGACCTACAGTACTTC	CASSEWGRDLQYF	TRBD2	TRBV25-1	TRBJ2-4	NA
TGTGCCAGCAGTTCCCTAGGGGGACACACCATTGGGGATGCTTTCTTT	CASSSLGGHTIGDAFF	NA	TRBV6-5	TRBJ1-1	once
TGCAGCGTTGGCGAGGTGAACACCGGGGAGCTGTTTTTT	CSVGEVNTGELFF	NA	TRBV29-1	TRBJ2-2	once
TGCGCCAGCAGCCAAGAATGGGGGAGAAACTACGAGCAGTACTTC	CASSQEWGRNYEQYF	NA	TRBV4-1	TRBJ2-7	NA
TGTGCCAGTAGCGCACTAGCGGGAGGGACGGAAAGCTCCTACAATGAGCAGTTCTTC	CASSALAGGTESSYNEQFF	TRBD2	TRBV19	TRBJ2-1	NA
TGTGCCAGCAGCTTGGTTGCGGGACAGGGGGCCTACGAGCAGTACTTC	CASSLVAGQGAYEQYF	TRBD1	TRBV5-4	TRBJ2-7	NA
TGTGCCAGCAGCTTAGGCCTGGCAGGTACCTATGGCTACACCTTC	CASSLGLAGTYGYTF	NA	TRBV13	TRBJ1-2	NA
TGTGCCAGCAGTACCAGGAACACCGGGGAGCTGTTTTTT	CASSTRNTGELFF	NA	TRBV6-5	TRBJ2-2	NA
TGTGCCAGCAGCCGAAACTATGGCACAGATACGCAGTATTTT	CASSRNYGTDTQYF	NA	TRBV7-2	TRBJ2-3	NA
TGCGCCAGCAGCCAGGAATACCGGACAGGGATGAGGAAGACCCAGTACTTC	CASSQEYRTGMRKTQYF	TRBD1	TRBV4-3	TRBJ2-5	NA
TGTGCCAGCTCACCACCACTAGCGGGACCTAGGGAGTTCTTC	CASSPPLAGPREFF	TRBD2	TRBV18	TRBJ2-1	NA
TGTGCCAGCAGTTTATCTATTTCGGGGTTAGAGCAGTACTTC	CASSLSISGLEQYF	NA	TRBV27	TRBJ2-7	NA
TGTGCCAGCAGTGAAGGGGTGGGGAGTGGGGGCCGCACAGATACGCAGTATTTT	CASSEGVGSGGRTDTQYF	NA	TRBV6-1	TRBJ2-3	NA
TGTGCCAGCAGCGGGTTGAACACTGAAGCTTTCTTT	CASSGLNTEAFF	NA	TRBV9	TRBJ1-1	NA
TGTGCCAGCAGGCTTACAGGGGTCCCCTATGGCTACACCTTC	CASRLTGVPYGYTF	TRBD1	TRBV6-5	TRBJ1-2	NA
TGTGCCATCAGTGAGCCAGGGCGGAATCAGCCCCAGCATTTT	CAISEPGRNQPQHF	NA	TRBV10-3	TRBJ1-5	NA